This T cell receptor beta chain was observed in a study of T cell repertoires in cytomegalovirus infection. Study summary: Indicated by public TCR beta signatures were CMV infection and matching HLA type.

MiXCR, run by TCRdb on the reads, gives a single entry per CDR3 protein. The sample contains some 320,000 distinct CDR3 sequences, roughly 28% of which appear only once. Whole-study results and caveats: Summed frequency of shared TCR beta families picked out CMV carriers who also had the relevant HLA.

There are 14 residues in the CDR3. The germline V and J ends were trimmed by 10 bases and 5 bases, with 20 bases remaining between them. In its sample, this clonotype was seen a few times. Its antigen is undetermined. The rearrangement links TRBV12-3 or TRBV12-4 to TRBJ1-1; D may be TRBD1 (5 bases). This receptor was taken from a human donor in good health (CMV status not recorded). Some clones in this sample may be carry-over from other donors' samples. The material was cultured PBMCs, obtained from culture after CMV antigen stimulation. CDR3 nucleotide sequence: TGTGCCAATACAAAATCCGAGAGGGGAACTGAAGCTTTCTTT. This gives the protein CANTKSERGTEAFF.